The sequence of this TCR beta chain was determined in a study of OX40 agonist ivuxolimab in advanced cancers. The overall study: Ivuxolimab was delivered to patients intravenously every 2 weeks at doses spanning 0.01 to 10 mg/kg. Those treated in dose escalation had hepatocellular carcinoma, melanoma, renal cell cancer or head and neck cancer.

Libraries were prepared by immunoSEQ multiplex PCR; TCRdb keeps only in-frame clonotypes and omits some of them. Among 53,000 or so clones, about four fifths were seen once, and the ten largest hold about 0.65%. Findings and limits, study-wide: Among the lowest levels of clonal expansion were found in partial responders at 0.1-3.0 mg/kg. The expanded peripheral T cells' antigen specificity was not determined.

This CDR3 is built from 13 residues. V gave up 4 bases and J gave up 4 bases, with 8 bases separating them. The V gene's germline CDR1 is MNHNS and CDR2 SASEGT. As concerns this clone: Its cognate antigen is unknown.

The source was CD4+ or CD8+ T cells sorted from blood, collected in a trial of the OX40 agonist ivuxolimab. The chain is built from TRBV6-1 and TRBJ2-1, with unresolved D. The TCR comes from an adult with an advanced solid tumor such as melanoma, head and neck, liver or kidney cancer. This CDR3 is CASSGTQYNEQFF. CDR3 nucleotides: TGTGCCAGCAGTGGGACGCAGTACAATGAGCAGTTCTTC.